This T cell receptor beta chain was identified during a study of beta chain features in type 1 diabetes. About the research overall: Summed over all samples, the examined sorted cells came to fewer than 120,000,000.

General observations from the study: A moderate, significant TCRB CDR3 shortening appeared in type 1 diabetes across four CD4+ subsets.

A CD45RO/CCR7/CD25/CD127/CD95/CD27 panel sorted naive, central memory, regulatory and stem cell-like memory CD4+ cells. This CDR3 spans 17 amino acids. Unmatched junction bases numbered 9, after V lost 0 bases and J lost 4 bases. Germline CDR1 and CDR2: LNHDA and SQIVND (reference sequence). This clone was detected only a few times. Its antigen is unidentified. cDNA synthesis used the whole RNA isolate, giving expressed TCRB sequences. The protocol was immunoSEQ multiplex PCR, while the TCRdb copy is restricted to in-frame clones and leaves out a portion. Of over 600,000 clones in the sample, around 12% were seen once.

This TCR was sampled from a young man with type 1 diabetes. Sequenced: naive CD4+ T cells from blood. The chain couples TRBV19 to TRBJ2-1, with 7 bases aligning to TRBD2. CDR3 DNA: TGTGCCAGTAGTATAGACAACGGACTAGTAGGTTACAATGAGCAGTTCTTC. Translated, it gives CASSIDNGLVGYNEQFF.